The rows below give T cell receptor beta chains drawn from one sample of a study of cytomegalovirus exposure and HLA in healthy donors. Libraries were prepared by immunoSEQ multiplex PCR; TCRdb keeps only in-frame clonotypes and omits some of them. The profile shows 100,000 to 150,000 clones, over 80% of them singletons. The sequencing input was PBMCs. The source of these receptors is a man in his fifties or sixties in good health and CMV-seronegative. Both conserved end residues are part of each CDR3. D genes are given only for firm matches. Size is omitted from some rows. Given values are once, few, many or a class for expanded clones.

j_call d_call v_call clone_size cdr3_nt cdr3_aa
TRBJ1-5 - TRBV6-1 once TGTGCCAGCAGTAGTAACCCGGGGCCCCAGCATTTT CASSSNPGPQHF
TRBJ1-3 - TRBV21-1 - TGTGCCAGCAGCAAAGGGACAGGGGCCTCTGGAAACACCATATATTTT CASSKGTGASGNTIYF
TRBJ1-5 TRBD1 TRBV28 - TGTGCCAGCAGTTTTATTGGACAGGGAAGGAGCAATCAGCCCCAGCATTTT CASSFIGQGRSNQPQHF
TRBJ1-5 TRBD1 TRBV18 - TGTGCCAGCTCACTTGGACCCGACAGGGGTCCTGGTCAGCCCCAGCATTTT CASSLGPDRGPGQPQHF
TRBJ1-2 - TRBV5-4 - TGTGCCAGCAGCTTGTCTCCGGGATCTAACTATGGCTACACCTTC CASSLSPGSNYGYTF
TRBJ1-5 TRBD1 TRBV6-5 - TGTGCCAGCAGTTACCTCGGACAGGGCAAAAATCAGCCCCAGCATTTT CASSYLGQGKNQPQHF
TRBJ2-2 - TRBV27 - TGTGCCAGCAGTATCAGGGGTGACTCTTACACCGGGGAGCTGTTTTTT CASSIRGDSYTGELFF
TRBJ1-4 - TRBV29-1 - TGCAGCGTTGGACAGACAAATGAAAAACTGTTTTTT CSVGQTNEKLFF
TRBJ1-2 - TRBV5-1 few TGCGCCAGCAGTTATCAGACTACGGGTGCAGGGGAAGGCTACACCTTC CASSYQTTGAGEGYTF
TRBJ2-7 - TRBV7-9 - TGTGCCAGCAGCCCGATGGACTTCTACGAGCAGTACTTC CASSPMDFYEQYF
TRBJ2-7 TRBD2 TRBV7-8 - TGTGCCACAATTCGGACAGCGGGAGGCCACGGAGGGCCCTACGAGCAGTACTTC CATIRTAGGHGGPYEQYF
TRBJ2-7 - TRBV12-1 - TGTGCCACGCAGCTCTTTGGGGTACTAGCGGGAGGGCCTCGGGGATACGAGCAGTACTTC CATQLFGVLAGGPRGYEQYF
TRBJ2-7 TRBD2 TRBV11-2 - TGTGCCAGCAGCTTAGGACTAGCGGGAGGGCGCGAGCAGTACTTC CASSLGLAGGREQYF
TRBJ2-7 - TRBV11-3 - TGTGCCAGCAGCTCAGGGGACGGGTCGCGCGAGCAGTACTTC CASSSGDGSREQYF
TRBJ2-7 - TRBV6-6 - TGTGCCAGCAGCTTACTCAGCGGGACAAGCTACGAGCAGTACTTC CASSLLSGTSYEQYF
TRBJ1-2 TRBD1 TRBV7-9 - TGTGCCAGCAGCCTAGACCAGGGGGGCGGCTACACCTTC CASSLDQGGGYTF
TRBJ2-7 - TRBV11-2 - TGTGCCAGCAGCTTCGCTGACAGGATAAACGACGAGCAGTACTTC CASSFADRINDEQYF
TRBJ2-3 TRBD1 TRBV13 - TGTGCCAGCAGCTTTCCCAGGACAGGGGGGGCAGATACGCAGTATTTT CASSFPRTGGADTQYF
TRBJ2-2 - TRBV15 once TGTGCCACCAGCCGACGTGGCGGGCCGAACACCGGGGAGCTGTTTTTT CATSRRGGPNTGELFF
TRBJ1-4 - TRBV21-1 - TGTGCCAGCAGCTACCCCCCGACAGGCATAACAACTAATGAAAAACTGTTTTTT CASSYPPTGITTNEKLFF
TRBJ2-5 - TRBV28 - TGTGCCAGCAGTTTGGGCAGGAAAGAGACCCAGTACTTC CASSLGRKETQYF
TRBJ1-1 TRBD1 TRBV6-5 - TGTGCCAGCAGCCAGGACAGGGCCAAAGCTTTCTTT CASSQDRAKAFF
TRBJ2-1 - TRBV5-6 - TGTGCCAGCAGCTTGGGGGGGCGAGGCGGGTTCTACAATGAGCAGTTCTTC CASSLGGRGGFYNEQFF
TRBJ1-1 - TRBV5-4 few TGTGCCAGCAGCTTCGGGGGACGGGTCGCTGAAGCTTTCTTT CASSFGGRVAEAFF
TRBJ2-5 - TRBV28 - TGTGCCAGCAGTAAGGATTGGGCAAGTCCCGGCGAAGAGACCCAGTACTTC CASSKDWASPGEETQYF
TRBJ1-2 - TRBV27 - TGTGCCAGCAGCTTCAGAGGGAGGGCGGGGGGGAGCTATGGCTACACCTTC CASSFRGRAGGSYGYTF
TRBJ2-1 TRBD2 TRBV14 - TGTGCCAGCAGGCCTAGCGGGAACCCATACAATGAGCAGTTCTTC CASRPSGNPYNEQFF
TRBJ2-3 TRBD2 TRBV4-3 - TGCGCCAGCAGCCCAAGCGGGAACCGGGGCACAGATACGCAGTATTTT CASSPSGNRGTDTQYF
TRBJ2-1 TRBD2 TRBV6-1 - TGTGCCAGCAGTGAAGCGCTACCCGCGGGAGAGGCGAATGAGCAGTTCTTC CASSEALPAGEANEQFF
TRBJ2-5 TRBD2 TRBV7-2 - TGTGCCAGCAGCTTAAAACCTAGCGGGGGCGCCCCCCAGTACTTC CASSLKPSGGAPQYF
TRBJ1-1 - TRBV5-1 - TGCGCCAGCAGCTTGTCGGGACAGAACACTGAAGCTTTCTTT CASSLSGQNTEAFF
TRBJ2-7 - TRBV7-2 - TGTGCCAGCAGCTCGGTCGGGGTCTCCCTTTACGAGCAGTACTTC CASSSVGVSLYEQYF
TRBJ2-1 TRBD2 TRBV15 - TGTGCCACCAGCAGGGCTGGACTAGCCCGGGATGAGCAGTTCTTC CATSRAGLARDEQFF
TRBJ1-1 - TRBV29-1 - TGCAGCGTCTATTATCGGGGTGGGAACACTGAAGCTTTCTTT CSVYYRGGNTEAFF
TRBJ1-2 TRBD1 TRBV28 - TGTGCCAGCAGTCTGATGACAGGGGGCGCGGGAAATGGCTACACCTTC CASSLMTGGAGNGYTF
TRBJ2-1 TRBD2 TRBV6-6 once TGTGCCAGCACTGGGACTAGGGCCTACAATGAGCAGTTCTTC CASTGTRAYNEQFF
TRBJ1-1 - TRBV6-5 - TGTGCCAGCAGTCGACTTAACACTGAAGCTTTCTTT CASSRLNTEAFF
TRBJ1-3 TRBD1 TRBV7-3 few TGTGCCAGCAGCAGGACAGGGGGCTCGGGAAACACCATATATTTT CASSRTGGSGNTIYF
TRBJ1-1 TRBD1 TRBV25-1 few TGTGCCAGCAGTGCCGAGACAGGGTTTAACACTGAAGCTTTCTTT CASSAETGFNTEAFF
TRBJ2-3 - TRBV12-2 - TGTGCAAGTCGCTTAGCAATGGACGGGACAGGGACTAGCACAGATACGCAGTATTTT CASRLAMDGTGTSTDTQYF
TRBJ2-7 TRBD1 TRBV5-1 - TGCGCCAGCAGCCTTGGACCCCGGACAGGGGCGGTTTCCTACGAGCAGTACTTC CASSLGPRTGAVSYEQYF
TRBJ2-3 - TRBV4-1 - TGCGCCAGCAGCCAAGATCGGGGACACCCAGATACGCAGTATTTT CASSQDRGHPDTQYF
TRBJ2-1 - TRBV11-3 - TGTGCCAGCAGCGTAACGGGGGTTTCCTACAATGAGCAGTTCTTC CASSVTGVSYNEQFF
TRBJ2-1 TRBD1 TRBV28 - TGTGCCAGCAGTATTAACAGGGGCATAAGCTCCTACAATGAGCAGTTCTTC CASSINRGISSYNEQFF
TRBJ1-1 - TRBV29-1 - TGCAGCGTTGAGTGGGGGGGCGACACTGAAGCTTTCTTT CSVEWGGDTEAFF
TRBJ1-5 - TRBV4-3 few TGCGCCAGCAGCCAAGAGGCCTTTAGCAATCAGCCCCAGCATTTT CASSQEAFSNQPQHF
TRBJ2-1 TRBD2 TRBV11-2 - TGTGCCAGCAGCTCCCTCCGTTGGCTAGCGGGGGGACCATACAATGAGCAGTTCTTC CASSSLRWLAGGPYNEQFF
TRBJ2-7 - TRBV9 - TGTGCCAGCAGCGTAGGGCAGGGGTGGAACGAGCAGTACTTC CASSVGQGWNEQYF
TRBJ1-1 - TRBV9 - TGTGCCAGCAGCGTAGATTCGGTTGAAGCTTTCTTT CASSVDSVEAFF
TRBJ1-5 TRBD1 TRBV7-9 - TGTGCCAGCAGCCAACAGGGGATCAGGCAGCCCCAGCATTTT CASSQQGIRQPQHF
TRBJ2-1 - TRBV4-3 few TGCGCCAGCAGCCAAGTGAGCCCCGATTACAATGAGCAGTTCTTC CASSQVSPDYNEQFF
TRBJ1-2 TRBD1 TRBV6-6 - TGTGCCACCATGCCCCCGGGACAGGGGGTGAATGGCTACACCTTC CATMPPGQGVNGYTF
TRBJ2-1 TRBD1 TRBV2 - TGTGCCAGGGGAGGGACAGGGGTATGGAATGAGCAGTTCTTC CARGGTGVWNEQFF
TRBJ1-2 - TRBV14 few TGTGCCAGCAGCCCCAATCTGTCGGGTGGCTACACCTTC CASSPNLSGGYTF
TRBJ2-7 TRBD1 TRBV5-8 - TGTGCCAGCAGCTTTTCATGGGACAGCTACGAGCAGTACTTC CASSFSWDSYEQYF
TRBJ1-4 - TRBV7-6 - TGTGCCAGCAGCATCCGGGACATGTCTAATGAAAAACTGTTTTTT CASSIRDMSNEKLFF